Listed here is a single T cell receptor beta chain. The data stem from a study of T cell responses to AZD1222 COVID-19 vaccine. The V and J ends lost 10 bases and 2 bases, in that order; junction bases with no gene match: 6. Germline values: CDR1 MNHEY, CDR2 SVGAGI. The CDR3 runs to 14 residues. Using immunoSEQ multiplex PCR, the repertoire was profiled, and TCRdb retains in-frame clones only, with some absent. The sample contains 150,000 or so clones, about nine tenths of which appear only once. The sequence was collected from an adult in good health. This chain connects TRBV6-5 to TRBJ1-3, with 9 bases matching TRBD1. The input for sequencing was peripheral blood, taken on day 0 of AZD1222 vaccination. DNA for the CDR3: TGTGCCATCGCAAGGACAGGGGCTGGAAACACCATATATTTT. Translating gives CAIARTGAGNTIYF.